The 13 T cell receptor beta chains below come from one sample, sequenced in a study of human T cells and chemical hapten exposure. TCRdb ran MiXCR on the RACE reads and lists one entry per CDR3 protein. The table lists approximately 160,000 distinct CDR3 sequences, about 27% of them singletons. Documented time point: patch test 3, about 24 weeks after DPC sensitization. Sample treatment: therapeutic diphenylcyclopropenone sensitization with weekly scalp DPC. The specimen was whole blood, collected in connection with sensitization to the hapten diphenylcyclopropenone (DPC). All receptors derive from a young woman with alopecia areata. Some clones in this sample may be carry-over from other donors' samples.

CDR3 sequence: CSVEETRRETQYF. The CDR3 DNA is TGCAGCGTTGAAGAGACAAGGAGGGAGACCCAGTACTTC. V and J are TRBV29-1 and TRBJ2-5; perhaps TRBD2 as D (5 bases). Germline-derived CDR1 and CDR2 are SQVTM and ANQGSEA. V was shortened by 0 bases and J by 5 bases, with 10 bases between the two germline ends. This CDR3 contains 13 residues.

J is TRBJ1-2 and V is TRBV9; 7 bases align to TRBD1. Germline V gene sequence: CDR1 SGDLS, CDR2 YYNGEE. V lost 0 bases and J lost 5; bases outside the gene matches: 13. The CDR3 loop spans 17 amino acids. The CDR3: CASSVEGQRTGPYGYTF. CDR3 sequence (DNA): TGTGCCAGCAGCGTAGAGGGACAGCGCACCGGGCCTTATGGCTACACCTTC.

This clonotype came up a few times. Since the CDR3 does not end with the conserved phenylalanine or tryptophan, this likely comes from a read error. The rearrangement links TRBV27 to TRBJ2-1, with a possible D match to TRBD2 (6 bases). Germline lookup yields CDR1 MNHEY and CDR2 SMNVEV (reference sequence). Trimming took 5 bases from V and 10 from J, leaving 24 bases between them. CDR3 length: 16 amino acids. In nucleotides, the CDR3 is TGTGCCAGCAGTCCCGTAGGACTACGGTATGATTTCGAGCAGTTCTCC. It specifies CASSPVGLRYDFEQFS.

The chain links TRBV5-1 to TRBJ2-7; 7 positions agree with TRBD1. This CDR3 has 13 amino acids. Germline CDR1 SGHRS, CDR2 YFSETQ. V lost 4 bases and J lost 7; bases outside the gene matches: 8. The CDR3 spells CASSIGTAMEQYF. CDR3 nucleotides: TGCGCCAGCAGCATCGGGACAGCCATGGAGCAGTACTTC.

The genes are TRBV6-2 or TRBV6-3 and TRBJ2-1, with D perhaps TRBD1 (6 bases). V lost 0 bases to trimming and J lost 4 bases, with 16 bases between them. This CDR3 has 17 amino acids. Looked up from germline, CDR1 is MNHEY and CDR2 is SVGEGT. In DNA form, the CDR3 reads TGTGCCAGCAGTTACTCGATCAGGGGCGGACGTTACAATGAGCAGTTCTTC. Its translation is CASSYSIRGGRYNEQFF.

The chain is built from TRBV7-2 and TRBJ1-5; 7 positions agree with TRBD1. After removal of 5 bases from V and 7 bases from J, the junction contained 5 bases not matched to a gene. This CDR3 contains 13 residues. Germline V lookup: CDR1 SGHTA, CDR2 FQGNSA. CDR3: CASSRTGVQPQHF. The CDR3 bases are TGTGCCAGCAGCCGTACAGGGGTGCAGCCCCAGCATTTT.

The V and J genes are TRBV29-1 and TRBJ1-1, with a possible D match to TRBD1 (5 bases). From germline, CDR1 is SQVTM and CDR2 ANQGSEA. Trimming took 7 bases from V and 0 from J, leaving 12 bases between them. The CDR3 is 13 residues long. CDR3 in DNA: TGCAGCGGACGAAGGGGCCTGAACACTGAAGCTTTCTTT. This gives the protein CSGRRGLNTEAFF. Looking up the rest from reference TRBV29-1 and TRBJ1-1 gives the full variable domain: SAVISQKPSRDICQRGTSLTIQCQVDSQVTMMFWYRQQPGQSLTLIATANQGSEATYESGFVIDKFPISRPNLTFSTLTVSNMSPEDSSIYLCSGRRGLNTEAFFGQGTRLTVV.

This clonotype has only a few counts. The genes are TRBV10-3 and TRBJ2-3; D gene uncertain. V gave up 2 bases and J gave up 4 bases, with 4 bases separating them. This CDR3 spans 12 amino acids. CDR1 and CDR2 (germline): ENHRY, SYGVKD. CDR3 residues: CAISESADTQYF. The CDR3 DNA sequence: TGTGCCATCAGTGAGAGTGCAGATACGCAGTATTTT.

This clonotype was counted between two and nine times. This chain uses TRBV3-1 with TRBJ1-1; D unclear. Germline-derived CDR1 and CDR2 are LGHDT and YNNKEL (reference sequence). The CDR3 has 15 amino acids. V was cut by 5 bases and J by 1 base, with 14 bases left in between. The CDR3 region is CASSRAQTANTEAFF. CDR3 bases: TGTGCCAGCAGCAGAGCCCAGACGGCGAACACTGAAGCTTTCTTT.

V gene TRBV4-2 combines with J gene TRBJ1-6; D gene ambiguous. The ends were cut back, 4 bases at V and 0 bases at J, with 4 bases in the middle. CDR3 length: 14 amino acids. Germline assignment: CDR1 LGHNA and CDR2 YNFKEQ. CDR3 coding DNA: TGTGCCAGCAGCCCCAGCTCCTATAATTCACCCCTCCACTTT. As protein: CASSPSSYNSPLHF.

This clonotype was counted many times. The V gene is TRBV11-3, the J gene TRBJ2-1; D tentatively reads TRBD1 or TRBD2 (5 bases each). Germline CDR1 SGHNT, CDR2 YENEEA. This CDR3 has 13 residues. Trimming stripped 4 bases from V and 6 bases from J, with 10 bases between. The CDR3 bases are TGTGCCAGCAGCTGGGGACCGCCCAATGAGCAGTTCTTC. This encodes CASSWGPPNEQFF.

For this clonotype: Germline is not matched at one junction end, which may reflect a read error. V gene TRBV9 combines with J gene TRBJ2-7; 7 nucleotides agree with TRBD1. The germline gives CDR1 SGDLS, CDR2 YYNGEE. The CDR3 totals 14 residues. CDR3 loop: CASSPGTAAYGQYF. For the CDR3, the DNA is TGTGCCAGCAGCCCCGGGACAGCTGCCTACGGGCAGTACTTC.

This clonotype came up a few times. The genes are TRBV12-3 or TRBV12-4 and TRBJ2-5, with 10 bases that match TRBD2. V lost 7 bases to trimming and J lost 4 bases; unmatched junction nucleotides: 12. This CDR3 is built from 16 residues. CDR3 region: CASTLKSGRAAETQYF. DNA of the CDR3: TGTGCCAGCACCTTAAAAAGCGGGAGGGCTGCAGAGACCCAGTACTTC.